A single sample is the source of the 20 T cell receptor beta chains below, sequenced in a study of T cell repertoires in cytomegalovirus infection. One entry per CDR3 protein results from TCRdb running MiXCR on the reads. The sample lists roughly 150,000 distinct CDR3 sequences, around 20% occurring once. Sequencing was carried out using PBMCs. Receptor source: a human donor in good health (CMV status not recorded). Some clones in this sample may be carry-over from other donors' samples.

This clonotype was observed many times. This sequence joins TRBV28 and TRBJ2-1, with TRBD2 matching over 10 bases. CDR1 and CDR2 from the germline V gene are MDHEN and SYDVKM. CDR3 length equals 18 residues. The ends lost 1 base at V and 6 bases at J; junction bases unmatched: 12. In nucleotides, the CDR3 is TGTGCCAGCAGTTTATTCTATAATAGCGGGGGGATTATCAATGAGCAGTTCTTC. As protein: CASSLFYNSGGIINEQFF.

This clonotype occurred a few times. The rearrangement links TRBV29-1 to TRBJ1-1; no definite D call. This CDR3 region has 11 residues. V was clipped by 6 bases and J by 5 bases, with 10 bases between them. Germline values: CDR1 SQVTM, CDR2 ANQGSEA. The CDR3 loop reads CSVLVGTEAFF. CDR3 DNA sequence: TGCAGCGTCTTGGTCGGGACTGAAGCTTTCTTT.

For the CDR3, the DNA is TGTGCCAGCAGCTTACTAGCGGGAGCCTCCTACAATGAGCAGTTCTTC. This gives the protein CASSLLAGASYNEQFF. The gene calls are TRBV7-2 and TRBJ2-1, with 10 bases aligning to TRBD2. Germline loops: CDR1 SGHTA, CDR2 FQGNSA. V trimming: 2 bases; J trimming: 0 bases; junction bases outside the gene matches: 1. CDR3 length equals 16 residues. Together with reference TRBV7-2 and TRBJ2-1, the CDR3 gives the full variable domain: GAGVSQSPSNKVTEKGKDVELRCDPISGHTALYWYRQSLGQGLEFLIYFQGNSAPDKSGLPSDRFSAERTGGSVSTLTIQRTQQEDSAVYLCASSLLAGASYNEQFFGPGTRLTVL.

V is TRBV28 and J is TRBJ2-7; no reliable D call. Trimming removed 1 base from V and 4 bases from J, with 5 bases in between. Germline CDR1 MDHEN, CDR2 SYDVKM. The CDR3 contains 12 residues. In DNA, the CDR3 is TGTGCCAGCAGTTTATCCGAATACGAGCAGTACTTC. Translating it yields CASSLSEYEQYF.

This clonotype was seen more than once but under ten times. The chain has TRBV28 and TRBJ1-5, with 9 bases lining up with TRBD1. V lost 5 bases, J lost 2 bases, and 13 bases stayed unmatched. The CDR3 loop spans 18 amino acids. Germline assignment: CDR1 MDHEN and CDR2 SYDVKM. In nucleotides, the CDR3 is TGTGCCAGCAGTATACGGGACAGGGTCTTTACTGGCAATCAGCCCCAGCATTTT. Amino acids: CASSIRDRVFTGNQPQHF. The full variable domain, its missing parts supplied by reference TRBV28 and TRBJ1-5, is DVKVTQSSRYLVKRTGEKVFLECVQDMDHENMFWYRQDPGLGLRLIYFSYDVKMKEKGDIPEGYSVSREKKERFSLILESASTNQTSMYLCASSIRDRVFTGNQPQHFGDGTRLSIL.

V usage is TRBV15 and J usage is TRBJ1-4; D is possibly TRBD1 (5 bases). This CDR3 comprises 13 residues. The germline gives CDR1 LNHNV, CDR2 YYDKDF (reference sequence). V shed 5 bases and J shed 8 bases, with 12 bases lying between them. The CDR3 nucleotides read TGTGCCACCAGCGAGGGGAGAGACGAAAAACTGTTTTTT. Translation: CATSEGRDEKLFF.

On this clonotype: A much larger clone differs from this one at a single base, so this may be a read error. The J gene is TRBJ2-7, the V gene TRBV15, with a weak D call TRBD1 (6 bases). This CDR3 is built from 15 residues. The V gene's germline CDR1 is LNHNV and CDR2 YYDKDF (reference sequence). The CDR3 DNA is TGTTCCACCAGCAATAACCTAGGGGGTTCCTACGAGCAGTACTTC. This codes for CSTSNNLGGSYEQYF. Full variable domain (outside the CDR3, taken from reference TRBV15 and TRBJ2-7): DAMVIQNPRYQVTQFGKPVTLSCSQTLNHNVMYWYQQKSSQAPKLLFHYYDKDFNNEADTPDNFQSRRPNTSFCFLDIRSPGLGDTAMYLCSTSNNLGGSYEQYFGPGTRLTVT.

Concerning this clonotype: A much larger clone sits a single nucleotide away, making a read error possible. V usage is TRBV7-2 and J usage is TRBJ2-1; D may be TRBD2 (6 bases). The CDR3 has 16 residues. Germline V lookup: CDR1 SGHTA, CDR2 FQGNSA. V was cut by 5 bases and J by 6 bases, with 20 bases left in between. The CDR3 coding sequence is TGTGCCAGCAGCCCGACGACTAGGGTCGTCCGCAATGAGCAGTTCTTC. The encoded protein is CASSPTTRVVRNEQFF.

This clonotype came up a few times. As DNA, the CDR3 is TGCAGTGCTCCGTCTCGACTGACTAGCACAGATACGCAGTATTTT. Translation gives CSAPSRLTSTDTQYF. The V gene is TRBV20-1, the J gene TRBJ2-3, with D unresolved. The CDR3 runs to 15 residues. V was clipped by 5 bases and J by 0 bases, with 15 bases between them. Germline lookup yields CDR1 DFQATT and CDR2 SNEGSKA (reference sequence).

The rearrangement joins TRBV7-6 to TRBJ1-6; 7 bases map to TRBD1. In germline, CDR1 is SGHVS, CDR2 FNYEAQ. The junction had 9 bases not matched to a gene; V was cut back by 5 bases and J by 11 bases. This CDR3 is built from 14 residues. The CDR3 nucleotides are TGTGCCAGCAGCAACAAGAAAACAGGGGCACCCCTCCACTTT. Protein product: CASSNKKTGAPLHF.

The chain couples TRBV7-8 to TRBJ2-7, with D hard to call. The CDR3 covers 15 residues. Germline assignment: CDR1 SGHVS and CDR2 FQNEAQ. Trimming pared 5 bases from V and 7 bases from J, leaving 21 bases between. This chain's CDR3 is CASSPIGFALGEQYF. Here the CDR3 DNA reads TGTGCCAGCAGCCCAATAGGATTTGCTCTCGGGGAGCAGTACTTC.

This clonotype was recorded at least ten times. The chain is built from TRBV7-2 and TRBJ1-2; maybe TRBD1 (5 bases). Trimming pared 1 base from V and 4 bases from J, leaving 10 bases between. This CDR3 is 14 amino acids long. CDR1 and CDR2 from the germline V gene are SGHTA and FQGNSA. CDR3 in DNA: TGTGCCAGCAGCTTAGGCGGGGGAGTCTATGGCTACACCTTC. Protein sequence: CASSLGGGVYGYTF. Together with reference TRBV7-2 and TRBJ1-2, the CDR3 gives the full variable domain: GAGVSQSPSNKVTEKGKDVELRCDPISGHTALYWYRQSLGQGLEFLIYFQGNSAPDKSGLPSDRFSAERTGGSVSTLTIQRTQQEDSAVYLCASSLGGGVYGYTFGSGTRLTVV.

V usage is TRBV20-1 and J usage is TRBJ2-7; TRBD2 agrees at 12 bases. There are 16 residues in the CDR3. Germline V gene data show CDR1 as DFQATT and CDR2 as SNEGSKA (reference sequence). Trimming cost V 2 bases and J 4 bases; bases outside gene matches: 9. The chain's CDR3 is CSARPTAGTSGYEQYF. The CDR3 nucleotides read TGCAGTGCTAGACCGACAGCGGGGACTAGCGGGTACGAGCAGTACTTC.

As concerns this clonotype: Its ends do not fully match the called genes, so a read error is possible. V is TRBV28 and J is TRBJ1-5, with 9 bases lining up with TRBD1. This CDR3 spans 15 amino acids. Germline V gene sequence: CDR1 MDHEN, CDR2 SYDVKM. CDR3 sequence (DNA): TGTGCCAGAAGTTCCGGGACAGGGAATAACAAGCCCCAGCATTTT. Its translation is CARSSGTGNNKPQHF.

This clonotype showed up many times. The chain is built from TRBV12-3 or TRBV12-4 and TRBJ2-3, with TRBD1 matching over 10 bases. The J segment lost 3 bases and the V segment lost 5 bases, leaving 11 bases of the junction unmatched. This CDR3 contains 17 residues. CDR3 protein: CASSLRTGGFGTDTQYF. In DNA form, the CDR3 reads TGTGCCAGCAGTCTCAGGACAGGGGGGTTTGGGACAGATACGCAGTATTTT.

On this clonotype itself: One end of the junction fails to match germline, which may point to a read error. This chain uses TRBV4-3 with TRBJ2-2, with 10 bases lining up with TRBD2. Germline CDR1 and CDR2: LGHNA and YSLEER. The CDR3 is 16 residues long. CDR3 nucleotides: TGCGCCAGCAGCCTTCTAGCGGGAGTTGGCACCGGGGAGCTGATTTTT. Translated, it gives CASSLLAGVGTGELIF.

The genes are TRBV28 and TRBJ1-1; no clear D. This CDR3 has 15 amino acids. The V end lost 6 bases, the J end lost 0 bases, and 14 bases lay between the germline ends. Germline assignment: CDR1 MDHEN and CDR2 SYDVKM. CDR3 coding DNA: TGTGCCAGCAGCCCCTGGGCAGTCATGAACACTGAAGCTTTCTTT. Encoded protein: CASSPWAVMNTEAFF.

The table lists this clonotype with many counts. V usage is TRBV3-1 and J usage is TRBJ1-2; D is unclear. The germline gives CDR1 LGHDT, CDR2 YNNKEL (reference sequence). CDR3 length: 14 amino acids. Trimming removed 6 bases from V and 4 bases from J, with 15 bases in between. CDR3 sequence reads: CASRGSGRVYGYTF. The CDR3 nucleotides are TGTGCCAGCAGGGGTTCAGGCCGGGTCTATGGCTACACCTTC. Looking up the rest from reference TRBV3-1 and TRBJ1-2 gives the full variable domain: DTAVSQTPKYLVTQMGNDKSIKCEQNLGHDTMYWYKQDSKKFLKIMFSYNNKELIINETVPNRFSPKSPDKAHLNLHINSLELGDSAVYFCASRGSGRVYGYTFGSGTRLTVV.

The chain uses TRBV5-1 and TRBJ1-1, with 7 bases matching TRBD1. V shed 1 base and J 11 bases; nucleotides not matched to a gene: 14. The germline CDR1 and CDR2 sequences are SGHRS and YFSETQ. The CDR3 sequence is 15 residues long. The CDR3 sequence is CASSLTDRVMVGAFF. DNA for the CDR3: TGCGCCAGCAGCTTGACCGACAGGGTGATGGTTGGGGCTTTCTTT. Complete variable domain (other parts from reference TRBV5-1 and TRBJ1-1): KAGVTQTPRYLIKTRGQQVTLSCSPISGHRSVSWYQQTPGQGLQFLFEYFSETQRNKGNFPGRFSGRQFSNSRSEMNVSTLELGDSALYLCASSLTDRVMVGAFFGQGTRLTVV.

This chain joins TRBV20-1 and TRBJ1-1; D remains ambiguous. In germline, CDR1 is DFQATT, CDR2 SNEGSKA (reference sequence). V was trimmed by 4 bases and J by 4 bases, leaving 7 bases between them. This CDR3 contains 11 residues. The CDR3 sequence: CSANRGTEAFF. CDR3 in DNA: TGCAGTGCTAATCGTGGCACTGAAGCTTTCTTT.